A single sample gave rise to the 32 T cell receptor beta chains below, sequenced in a study of blood T cell repertoires in COVID-19. Sequencing used immunoSEQ multiplex PCR; TCRdb keeps in-frame clones, though not all of them. The sample includes 45,000 to 55,000 clones, around 84% of them seen just once. The sequencing input was peripheral blood. The receptors were sampled from a middle-aged man with active COVID-19.

The J gene is TRBJ2-2, the V gene TRBV9, with 9 bases that match TRBD2. V shed 6 bases and J 2 bases; nucleotides not matched to a gene: 5. This CDR3 is 15 amino acids long. The germline V gene encodes CDR1 SGDLS and CDR2 YYNGEE. The CDR3 loop is CASMRGGRNTGELFF. CDR3 DNA sequence: TGTGCCAGCATGCGGGGGGGCCGTAACACCGGGGAGCTGTTTTTT.

The chain carries TRBV2 and TRBJ2-7, with TRBD1 identical over 7 bases. This CDR3 contains 14 residues. CDR1 and CDR2 from the germline V gene are SNHLY and FYNNEI. V shed 11 bases and J 2 bases; nucleotides not matched to a gene: 12. CDR3 protein: CAPKRGGEPYEQYF. CDR3 in DNA: TGTGCCCCCAAGCGAGGGGGCGAGCCCTACGAGCAGTACTTC.

The rearrangement links TRBV2 to TRBJ2-1; a possible D gene is TRBD2 (6 bases). Germline V gene lookup returns CDR1 SNHLY and CDR2 FYNNEI. The V end was cut by 6 bases, the J end by 3 bases, with 15 bases between. This CDR3 comprises 15 residues. The CDR3: CASSRLGGSYNEQFF. CDR3 nucleotide sequence: TGTGCCAGCAGCCGACTAGGAGGGAGCTACAATGAGCAGTTCTTC.

The CDR3 sequence: CASSKRGTSYEQYF. The CDR3, as DNA: TGTGCCAGCAGCAAGCGGGGAACCTCCTACGAGCAGTACTTC. The gene calls are TRBV5-4 and TRBJ2-7; 7 bases match TRBD2. Germline-derived CDR1 and CDR2 are SGHNT and YYREEE (reference sequence). This CDR3 comprises 14 residues. V gave up 4 bases and J gave up 0 bases; unmatched junction bases: 4.

J is TRBJ2-7 and V is TRBV10-2; maybe TRBD1 (6 bases). This CDR3 is 14 amino acids long. V gave up 6 bases and J gave up 0 bases, with 12 bases separating them. From germline, CDR1 is WSHSY and CDR2 SAAADI. The CDR3 here is CASRTGTSSYEQYF. The CDR3 nucleotides are TGCGCCAGCAGGACCGGGACAAGCTCCTACGAGCAGTACTTC.

The genes are TRBV5-1 and TRBJ1-2, with 7 bases aligning to TRBD1. The CDR3 spans 14 residues. V shed 4 bases, J shed 3 bases, and the junction held 6 bases outside the gene matches. Per the germline V gene, CDR1 is SGHRS and CDR2 is YFSETQ. CDR3 nucleotide sequence: TGCGCCAGCAGCCCCGGACAGGCTTACTATGGCTACACCTTC. Its translation is CASSPGQAYYGYTF. The complete variable domain, with remaining parts taken from reference TRBV5-1 and TRBJ1-2, reads KAGVTQTPRYLIKTRGQQVTLSCSPISGHRSVSWYQQTPGQGLQFLFEYFSETQRNKGNFPGRFSGRQFSNSRSEMNVSTLELGDSALYLCASSPGQAYYGYTFGSGTRLTVV.

The rearrangement joins TRBV5-6 to TRBJ2-4, with D possibly matching TRBD1 (5 bases). The CDR3 sequence is 15 residues long. Germline CDR1 is SGHDT and CDR2 is YYEEEE. The V and J ends lost 3 bases and 4 bases respectively, with 14 bases between them. This CDR3 reads CASSYQGGTKNIQYF. Written as DNA, the CDR3 is TGTGCCAGCAGCTATCAGGGCGGTACAAAAAACATTCAGTACTTC.

This clone was found a few times. The CDR3 loop is CASSSRLAGSTDTQYF. The CDR3 coding sequence is TGTGCCAGCAGCTCCCGACTAGCGGGGAGCACAGATACGCAGTATTTT. V usage is TRBV13 and J usage is TRBJ2-3, with 11 bases that match TRBD2. Germline V gene lookup returns CDR1 PRHDT and CDR2 FYEKMQ (reference sequence). Trimming removed 4 bases from V and 0 bases from J; junction bases left unmatched: 3. The CDR3 consists of 16 residues. The variable domain in full, completed from reference TRBV13 and TRBJ2-3, reads AAGVIQSPRHLIKEKRETATLKCYPIPRHDTVYWYQQGPGQDPQFLISFYEKMQSDKGSIPDRFSAQQFSDYHSELNMSSLELGDSALYFCASSSRLAGSTDTQYFGPGTRLTVL.

The V call is TRBV2, the J call TRBJ1-4; TRBD1 is a possible D gene (6 bases). Trimming cost V 3 bases and J 4 bases, with 12 bases left between them. This CDR3 comprises 15 residues. Germline V gene sequence: CDR1 SNHLY, CDR2 FYNNEI. CDR3 in amino acids: CASSDGQPGNEKLFF. In DNA, the CDR3 is TGTGCCAGCAGTGACGGACAGCCCGGTAATGAAAAACTGTTTTTT. Together with reference TRBV2 and TRBJ1-4, the CDR3 gives the full variable domain: EPEVTQTPSHQVTQMGQEVILRCVPISNHLYFYWYRQILGQKVEFLVSFYNNEISEKSEIFDDQFSVERPDGSNFTLKIRSTKLEDSAMYFCASSDGQPGNEKLFFGSGTQLSVL.

This chain joins TRBV4-3 and TRBJ1-1; 8 bases match TRBD1. Trimming removed 4 bases from V and 1 base from J; junction bases left unmatched: 5. Germline CDR1 LGHNA, CDR2 YSLEER. The CDR3 contains 15 residues. The CDR3 spells CASSLQGVANTEAFF. CDR3 nucleotides: TGCGCCAGCAGCCTACAGGGGGTGGCGAACACTGAAGCTTTCTTT.

The V and J genes are TRBV5-1 and TRBJ1-3; no clear D gene. Trimming cost V 0 bases and J 4 bases, with 14 bases left between them. CDR1 is SGHRS, CDR2 YFSETQ, per germline. The CDR3 sequence is 16 residues long. The CDR3 nucleotides are TGCGCCAGCAGCTTGGGAGGAGGAATGGGCGGAAACACCATATATTTT. It translates to CASSLGGGMGGNTIYF.

The chain couples TRBV2 to TRBJ2-7, with D tentatively TRBD1 (6 bases). The V gene's germline CDR1 is SNHLY and CDR2 FYNNEI. Trimming shortened V by 3 bases and J by 2 bases, and 14 bases separated the two germline ends. CDR3 length: 15 amino acids. CDR3 nucleotide sequence: TGTGCCAGCAGTGATCCCCACAGGGTCCCCTACGAGCAGTACTTC. Amino acid sequence: CASSDPHRVPYEQYF.

The genes are TRBV24-1 and TRBJ1-4; D call uncertain. Germline V gene data show CDR1 as KGHDR and CDR2 as SFDVKD. Trimming pared 2 bases from V and 7 bases from J, leaving 10 bases between. This CDR3 has 14 residues. CDR3 in DNA: TGTGCCACCAGTGATTCTCGAAGAGGTGAAAAACTGTTTTTT. Translating gives CATSDSRRGEKLFF.

This CDR3 is CASSSSNSPLHF. As DNA, the CDR3 is TGTGCCAGCAGCTCCTCGAATTCACCCCTCCACTTT. This chain uses TRBV5-4 with TRBJ1-6; unclear D gene. V shed 3 bases and J shed 7 bases, with 5 bases lying between them. Looked up from germline, CDR1 is SGHNT and CDR2 is YYREEE (reference sequence). The CDR3 is 12 residues long.

The chain combines TRBV24-1 with TRBJ1-2, with D possibly matching TRBD1 (5 bases). From germline, CDR1 is KGHDR and CDR2 SFDVKD. The germline V and J ends were trimmed by 5 bases and 0 bases, with 9 bases remaining between them. The CDR3 covers 14 residues. The chain's CDR3 is CATSGATANYGYTF. CDR3 sequence (DNA): TGTGCCACCAGTGGGGCGACAGCTAACTATGGCTACACCTTC.

The chain has TRBV7-2 and TRBJ2-3; tentative D call: TRBD1 (6 bases). CDR3 length: 12 amino acids. V lost 6 bases and J lost 6, with 10 bases in between. Germline CDR1 SGHTA, CDR2 FQGNSA. The CDR3 region is CASRRTADTQYF. CDR3 in DNA: TGTGCCAGCAGGCGGACAGCGGATACGCAGTATTTT.

The V and J genes are TRBV11-2 and TRBJ1-2; the match to TRBD1 covers 9 bases. CDR1 and CDR2 (germline): SGHAT, FQNNGV. Germline trimming cut 5 bases from V and 4 bases from J; bases unmatched to any gene: 5. CDR3 length equals 14 residues. The CDR3 coding sequence is TGTGCCAGCAGCCAGGGACAGGGATTCTATGGCTACACCTTC. As protein: CASSQGQGFYGYTF.

This rearrangement joins TRBV15 to TRBJ2-3; 8 nucleotides align to TRBD2. With 3 bases clipped from V and 5 bases from J, the junction kept 10 bases outside the gene matches. Germline V CDR1 and CDR2: LNHNV, YYDKDF (reference sequence). CDR3 size: 16 residues. CDR3 bases: TGTGCCACCAGCAGGGGGGGGCGGGGGGCAAGAGATACGCAGTATTTT. It codes for CATSRGGRGARDTQYF. The full variable domain, rest sourced from reference TRBV15 and TRBJ2-3, is DAMVIQNPRYQVTQFGKPVTLSCSQTLNHNVMYWYQQKSSQAPKLLFHYYDKDFNNEADTPDNFQSRRPNTSFCFLDIRSPGLGDTAMYLCATSRGGRGARDTQYFGPGTRLTVL.

This rearrangement joins TRBV3-1 (or the pseudogene TRBV3-2) to TRBJ1-2; D gene uncertain. Germline CDR1 and CDR2: LGHDT and YNNKEL (reference sequence). CDR3 length: 12 amino acids. Trimming left V 1 base short and J 7 bases short, with 7 bases between. CDR3 protein: CASSQGATGYTF. CDR3 bases: TGTGCCAGCAGCCAAGGGGCCACTGGCTACACCTTC.

This clone appeared once. The rearrangement uses TRBV6-5 and TRBJ2-7; 11 nucleotides line up with TRBD1. The trim removed 5 bases at V and 2 bases at J, leaving 5 bases unmatched. Germline CDR1 MNHEY, CDR2 SVGAGI. CDR3 length: 15 amino acids. CDR3: CASSRPGQGAYEQYF. The CDR3 DNA reads TGTGCCAGCAGTCGACCGGGACAGGGGGCCTACGAGCAGTACTTC.

This clone was counted only a few times. This chain uses TRBV3-1 (or the pseudogene TRBV3-2) with TRBJ2-2; tentatively, D is TRBD2 (5 bases). Per the germline V gene, CDR1 is LGHDT and CDR2 is YNNKEL (reference sequence). The CDR3 runs to 16 residues. V shed 1 base and J shed 5 bases, with 14 bases lying between them. The CDR3 spells CASSQGRRGLTGELFF. The CDR3 DNA reads as TGTGCCAGCAGCCAAGGCCGGAGAGGGCTAACCGGGGAGCTGTTTTTT.

CDR3 amino acids: CASSEGDRRRGYTF. The DNA for the CDR3 is TGTGCCAGCAGTGAAGGAGACAGACGTCGTGGCTACACCTTC. This chain uses TRBV6-1 with TRBJ1-2, with D maybe TRBD1 (5 bases). This CDR3 has 14 residues. The germline V gene has CDR1 MNHNS and CDR2 SASEGT. With 1 base removed from V and 7 bases from J, the gap between germline ends came to 13 bases.

The chain links TRBV6-5 to TRBJ1-3; D remains unclear. The CDR3 is 16 residues long. Trimming left V 0 bases short and J 4 bases short, with 13 bases between. CDR1 MNHEY and CDR2 SVGAGI come from the germline V gene. The CDR3 region is CASSYSTLGGGNTIYF. In DNA, the CDR3 is TGTGCCAGCAGTTACTCCACCCTGGGAGGGGGAAACACCATATATTTT.

V gene TRBV21-1 combines with J gene TRBJ2-3; the table calls TRBD2, which could not be checked here. TRBV21-1 represents a pseudogene. The CDR3 covers 18 residues. Here the CDR3 DNA reads TGTGCCAGCAGCAAATCTCCCCGGACTAGCGAGGGGGGGCCTACGCAGTATTTT. This sequence encodes CASSKSPRTSEGGPTQYF.

This clone has more than one count but fewer than ten. The chain joins TRBV19 to TRBJ1-6, with unresolved D. Trimming took 10 bases from V and 9 from J, leaving 19 bases between them. This CDR3 has 14 residues. In germline, CDR1 is LNHDA, CDR2 SQIVND (reference sequence). For the CDR3, the DNA is TGTGCCACCCAAGAACAGTCTCCAATTTCACCCCTCCACTTT. This gives the protein CATQEQSPISPLHF.

The CDR3 sequence: CASSPLGGVTDTQYF. In DNA, the CDR3 is TGTGCCAGCAGCCCGCTGGGAGGGGTCACAGATACGCAGTATTTT. This chain uses TRBV5-8 with TRBJ2-3; 7 nucleotides match TRBD2. The junction had 7 bases not matched to a gene; V was cut back by 4 bases and J by 2 bases. There are 15 residues in the CDR3. Germline-derived CDR1 and CDR2 are SGHTS and YDEGEE.

The V call is TRBV13, the J call TRBJ1-3; D unclear. Germline V CDR1 and CDR2: PRHDT, FYEKMQ (reference sequence). This CDR3 contains 15 residues. With 3 bases removed from V and 2 bases from J, the gap between germline ends came to 11 bases. CDR3 in amino acids: CASSFRMSAGNTIYF. The CDR3 region has the DNA TGTGCCAGCAGCTTCAGGATGAGTGCTGGAAACACCATATATTTT.

V gene TRBV3-1 (or the pseudogene TRBV3-2) combines with J gene TRBJ2-7; D is unclear. The V end was cut by 0 bases, the J end by 2 bases, with 5 bases between. Germline CDR1 reads LGHDT; CDR2 reads YNNKEL (reference sequence). The length of the CDR3 is 13 residues. In nucleotides, the CDR3 is TGTGCCAGCAGCCAAGATCTACCCTACGAGCAGTACTTC. Translation: CASSQDLPYEQYF.

The sample holds one count of this clone. The chain employs TRBV12-3 or TRBV12-4 and TRBJ2-3, with TRBD2 matching 7 bases. This CDR3 is 12 amino acids long. Trimming at V came to 11 bases and at J to 2 bases, leaving 4 bases not matched to a gene. As DNA, the CDR3 is TGTGCCCAGCGGGGACCCACAGATACGCAGTATTTT. Translation gives CAQRGPTDTQYF.

This chain connects TRBV7-7 to TRBJ2-5; unclear D gene. The V and J ends lost 5 bases and 2 bases respectively, with 15 bases between them. CDR3 length: 15 amino acids. Per the germline V gene, CDR1 is SSHAT and CDR2 is FNYEAQ (reference sequence). CDR3 residues: CASSPTGGLQETQYF. CDR3 DNA sequence: TGTGCCAGCAGCCCAACGGGTGGTTTACAAGAGACCCAGTACTTC.

The V and J genes are TRBV7-8 and TRBJ1-1; D might be TRBD1 (5 bases). Between the trimmed V and J ends, which lost 6 bases and 4 bases, there was a span of 21 bases. The CDR3 contains 16 residues. CDR1 is SGHVS and CDR2 is FQNEAQ in the germline V gene. This CDR3 is CASRAPGSTEATEAFF. The CDR3 nucleotides read TGTGCCAGCAGAGCGCCAGGGTCTACTGAGGCCACTGAAGCTTTCTTT.

CDR3 sequence (DNA): TGTGCCAGCAGCTGGGGGCCCTCAACTAATGAAAAACTGTTTTTT. It translates to CASSWGPSTNEKLFF. The V and J genes are TRBV5-8 and TRBJ1-4, with TRBD1 as a possible D gene (6 bases). Germline CDR1 is SGHTS and CDR2 is YDEGEE. V dropped 3 bases and J dropped 0 bases, with 9 bases sitting between them. The CDR3 has 15 residues.